The 4 T cell receptor beta chains reported below all come from one sample, sequenced in a study of cytomegalovirus exposure and HLA in healthy donors. In the PCR, 60 Vbeta and 13 Jbeta primers were used. Only in-frame clones appear in the TCRdb table, and some are missing; sequencing was by immunoSEQ multiplex PCR. Of 120,000 to 150,000 clones in the sample, about 83% were seen once. The sample taken for sequencing was PBMCs. All receptors come from a man aged 40-50 years in good health and CMV-seropositive.

This chain links TRBV13 with TRBJ2-7; possibly TRBD2 for D (6 bases). The V end was cut by 8 bases, the J end by 0 bases, with 11 bases between. This CDR3 spans 13 amino acids. From germline, CDR1 is PRHDT and CDR2 FYEKMQ (reference sequence). The CDR3 nucleotides read TGTGCCAGCCTCTCGACTAGCTCCTACGAGCAGTACTTC. Residues: CASLSTSSYEQYF.

The rearrangement joins TRBV6-1 to TRBJ1-3, with D maybe TRBD1 (6 bases). V lost 10 bases and J lost 4, with 11 bases in between. Germline-derived CDR1 and CDR2 are MNHNS and SASEGT. This CDR3 contains 12 residues. CDR3 loop: CATTGIGNTIYF. CDR3 nucleotides: TGTGCCACTACAGGGATAGGAAACACCATATATTTT.

About this clone itself: The germline gene is not matched at one end of the junction; a read error may be the cause. The chain has TRBV7-9 and TRBJ2-4; 11 bases are shared with TRBD2. Germline assignment: CDR1 SEHNR and CDR2 FQNEAQ (reference sequence). The CDR3 sequence is 14 residues long. The CDR3, as DNA: TGTTCCAGCTCTTCTAGCGGGAGGTTGGACATTCAGTACTTC. It encodes CSSSSSGRLDIQYF.

J is TRBJ2-4 and V is TRBV7-2, with D possibly TRBD2 on 6 matching bases. CDR1 and CDR2 from the germline V gene are SGHTA and FQGNSA. With 1 base removed from V and 9 bases from J, the gap between germline ends came to 10 bases. The CDR3 runs to 13 residues. DNA of the CDR3: TGTGCCAGCAGCTTAGTTCGGGGAGGCATTCAGTACTTC. Translating gives CASSLVRGGIQYF.